The 25 T cell receptor beta chains presented below share a single source sample, sequenced in a study of post-analysis software for immune sequencing data. Study-level results: Patients had higher frequencies than controls of a handful of TRBV segments, including TRBV5-6, TRBV5-1 and TRBV20-1.

The antigens for these receptors are not known. Carried by the TCR beta cDNA libraries were unique molecular identifiers. TCRdb analysed the PCR reads with MiXCR anew, one entry per CDR3 protein. The sample carries about 810,000 distinct CDR3 sequences, approximately 53% recorded once. The specimen sequenced was blood. The receptors were gathered from a girl aged 10 to 17 with multiple sclerosis.

This clonotype has more than one count but fewer than ten. The gene calls are TRBV29-1 and TRBJ1-1; D not resolved. The V gene lost 3 bases and the J gene lost 6 bases, with 17 bases spanning the gap. This CDR3 spans 14 amino acids. Germline V CDR1 and CDR2: SQVTM, ANQGSEA. The CDR3 DNA sequence: TGCAGCGTTGAGGGGAGACTGGGTAACGCTGAAGCTTTCTTT. This gives the protein CSVEGRLGNAEAFF.

In nucleotides, the CDR3 is TGTGCCAGCATTGAGGGAGGGCCCGGTAATGAGCAGTTCTTC. This encodes CASIEGGPGNEQFF. V gene TRBV27 combines with J gene TRBJ2-7; 7 bases fit TRBD2. Near its end, the DNA agrees better with TRBJ2-1, so the J call may be wrong. The germline V gene has CDR1 MNHEY and CDR2 SMNVEV (reference sequence). This CDR3 has 14 residues.

This chain uses TRBV9 with TRBJ1-1, with no clear D. Trimming pared 1 base from V and 6 bases from J, leaving 10 bases between. The germline gives CDR1 SGDLS, CDR2 YYNGEE. This CDR3 region has 13 residues. CDR3 coding DNA: TGTGCCAGCAGCGTAAACATCAACGCTGAAGCTTTCTTT. Its protein product is CASSVNINAEAFF.

V usage is TRBV10-3 and J usage is TRBJ1-1; no firm D call. The CDR3 extends over 15 amino acids. The germline CDR1 and CDR2 sequences are ENHRY and SYGVKD. V was clipped by 4 bases and J by 3 bases, with 15 bases between them. Here the CDR3 reads CAISGGLARYTEAFF. The CDR3 DNA reads as TGTGCCATCAGTGGCGGATTGGCCAGATACACTGAAGCTTTCTTT.

This clonotype was picked up a small number of times. The gene calls are TRBV6-5 and TRBJ2-1, with TRBD2 identical over 13 bases. This CDR3 contains 16 residues. Losses at the gene ends were 5 bases for V and 8 bases for J; bases not matched to a gene: 9. Germline V gene lookup returns CDR1 MNHEY and CDR2 SVGAGI. Here the CDR3 reads CASSPIGTSGMDEQFF. In nucleotides, the CDR3 is TGTGCCAGCAGTCCAATTGGGACTAGCGGGATGGATGAGCAGTTCTTC.

This chain uses TRBV10-3 with TRBJ2-3; 8 bases match TRBD1. V lost 6 bases, J lost 4 bases, and 12 bases stayed unmatched. The CDR3 extends over 16 amino acids. The germline gives CDR1 ENHRY, CDR2 SYGVKD. DNA for the CDR3: TGTGCCATCAGGAGGACAGGGCGCGAGGATGCAGATACGCAGTATTTT. This encodes CAIRRTGREDADTQYF.

V usage is TRBV2 and J usage is TRBJ1-2; TRBD1 might be the D (6 bases). This CDR3 spans 14 amino acids. V gave up 5 bases and J gave up 8 bases, with 18 bases separating them. Germline V gene lookup returns CDR1 SNHLY and CDR2 FYNNEI. In nucleotides, the CDR3 is TGTGCCAGCAGTCGGGTGTCGGGGGCGCAGGGCTACACCTTC. Protein sequence: CASSRVSGAQGYTF.

The genes are TRBV20-1 and TRBJ2-7; D is perhaps TRBD2 (5 bases). Germline V gives CDR1 DFQATT, CDR2 SNEGSKA (reference sequence). Trimming cost V 0 bases and J 2 bases, with 14 bases left between them. The CDR3 length is 15 residues. The CDR3 protein is CSARDFKEEPYEQYF. The CDR3 nucleotides read TGCAGTGCTAGAGATTTCAAGGAGGAGCCCTACGAGCAGTACTTC.

The gene calls are TRBV4-1 and TRBJ2-3; TRBD2 matches at 7 bases. Trimming removed 0 bases from V and 2 bases from J; junction bases left unmatched: 11. Germline values: CDR1 MGHRA, CDR2 YSYEKL. There are 18 residues in the CDR3. In DNA, the CDR3 is TGCGCCAGCAGCCAAGATTGGGGCGCGGGAGCGTTCACAGATACGCAGTATTTT. This codes for CASSQDWGAGAFTDTQYF.

The gene calls are TRBV4-1 and TRBJ1-1; 7 bases are a match to TRBD1. The CDR3 loop spans 15 amino acids. CDR1 and CDR2 from the germline V gene are MGHRA and YSYEKL. Losses at the gene ends were 0 bases for V and 6 bases for J; bases not matched to a gene: 7. CDR3 nucleotides: TGCGCCAGCAGCCAAGATCAGGGGGTTTTGGCTGAAGCTTTCTTT. Translation gives CASSQDQGVLAEAFF.

This sequence joins TRBV7-9 and TRBJ2-1; a weak D match, TRBD2 (6 bases). The CDR3 is 16 residues long. Germline V CDR1 and CDR2: SEHNR, FQNEAQ (reference sequence). The V gene lost 4 bases and the J gene lost 3 bases, with 16 bases spanning the gap. The CDR3, as DNA: TGTGCCAGCAGCTCCTCCGGGACTCCTGTCTACAATGAGCAGTTCTTC. It translates to CASSSSGTPVYNEQFF.

V usage is TRBV11-2 and J usage is TRBJ2-1; 7 nucleotides align to TRBD1. Germline V gene sequence: CDR1 SGHAT, CDR2 FQNNGV. With 4 bases clipped from V and 8 bases from J, the junction kept 14 bases outside the gene matches. The CDR3 is 16 amino acids. CDR3: CASSSTGQALSHEQFF. CDR3 nucleotide sequence: TGTGCCAGCAGCTCAACCGGACAGGCACTCTCCCATGAGCAGTTCTTC.

This clonotype showed up just a few times. Here the CDR3 reads CASSQTVAGADTQYF. The CDR3 DNA sequence: TGCGCCAGCAGCCAGACGGTAGCGGGAGCAGATACGCAGTATTTT. The gene calls are TRBV5-1 and TRBJ2-3, with 9 bases aligning to TRBD2. The CDR3 spans 15 residues. V shed 4 bases and J 4 bases; nucleotides not matched to a gene: 7. Germline V gene data show CDR1 as SGHRS and CDR2 as YFSETQ.

This clonotype came up a few times. This chain joins TRBV20-1 and TRBJ2-5; TRBD2 agrees at 7 bases. Germline V gene lookup returns CDR1 DFQATT and CDR2 SNEGSKA (reference sequence). The CDR3 length is 14 residues. The CDR3 is CSTTPGGHQETQYF. The DNA for the CDR3 is TGCAGCACTACCCCGGGGGGACACCAAGAGACCCAGTACTTC.

Worth noting for this clonotype: The junction departs from the called germline gene at one end, perhaps through a read error. The chain couples TRBV6-2 or TRBV6-3 to TRBJ2-7; tentative D call: TRBD2 (7 bases). The CDR3 extends over 14 amino acids. Germline assignment: CDR1 MNHEY and CDR2 SVGEGT. CDR3 sequence reads: CAGSLVRGPYEQYF. The CDR3, as DNA: TGTGCCGGCAGTTTAGTGCGGGGGCCATACGAGCAGTACTTC.

The chain recombines TRBV29-1 with TRBJ2-7; no reliable D call. The ends were cut back, 1 base at V and 0 bases at J, with 13 bases in the middle. In germline, CDR1 is SQVTM, CDR2 ANQGSEA. CDR3 size: 15 residues. The CDR3 sequence is CSVEGSSLSSYEQYF. The CDR3, as DNA: TGCAGCGTTGAAGGGTCGTCCCTGAGCTCCTACGAGCAGTACTTC.

This chain uses TRBV6-6 with TRBJ2-7, with D maybe TRBD1 (5 bases). The germline V gene has CDR1 MNHNY and CDR2 SVGAGI (reference sequence). Trimming shortened V by 2 bases and J by 0 bases, and 11 bases separated the two germline ends. The CDR3 loop spans 15 amino acids. This chain's CDR3 is CASSYGATYSYEQYF. The CDR3 region has the DNA TGTGCCAGCAGTTACGGGGCTACCTACTCCTACGAGCAGTACTTC.

This chain links TRBV6-6 with TRBJ2-4; possible D gene TRBD1, 5 bases. CDR3 length: 16 residues. The ends were cut back, 0 bases at V and 0 bases at J, with 9 bases in the middle. From germline, CDR1 is MNHNY and CDR2 SVGAGI (reference sequence). In DNA, the CDR3 is TGTGCCAGCAGTTACTCGAGTCAGGGAGCCAAAAACATTCAGTACTTC. Amino acids: CASSYSSQGAKNIQYF.

V gene TRBV7-3 combines with J gene TRBJ2-4; no clear D gene. The closer fit of TRBJ2-7 to the DNA end suggests the J call may be wrong. The germline V gene encodes CDR1 SGHTA and CDR2 FQGTGA. The CDR3 runs to 13 residues. This CDR3 reads CASSIVGYGEQYF. CDR3 in DNA: TGTGCCAGCAGCATAGTGGGGTACGGCGAGCAGTACTTC.

The chain has TRBV13 and TRBJ2-5; 11 bases line up with TRBD1. The J call is doubtful: the DNA matches TRBJ2-7 better. Germline CDR1 reads PRHDT; CDR2 reads FYEKMQ (reference sequence). The CDR3 sequence is 15 residues long. CDR3 protein: CASSRGTGGAYEQYF. The CDR3 DNA reads as TGTGCCAGCAGCCGCGGGACAGGGGGAGCCTACGAGCAGTACTTC.

CDR3 nucleotides: TGCGCCAGCAGCTTCGACAAGTTCTATGGCTACACCTTC. Translated: CASSFDKFYGYTF. The rearrangement uses TRBV5-1 and TRBJ1-2, with D hard to call. V lost 2 bases and J lost 4, with 9 bases in between. The germline CDR1 and CDR2 sequences are SGHRS and YFSETQ. The CDR3 runs to 13 residues. The full variable domain, its missing parts supplied by reference TRBV5-1 and TRBJ1-2, is KAGVTQTPRYLIKTRGQQVTLSCSPISGHRSVSWYQQTPGQGLQFLFEYFSETQRNKGNFPGRFSGRQFSNSRSEMNVSTLELGDSALYLCASSFDKFYGYTFGSGTRLTVV.

CDR3 sequence (DNA): TGCGCCAGCAGCTGGACGGCGAGCAGGGAGGATGAGCAGTTCTTC. Protein product: CASSWTASREDEQFF. The chain joins TRBV4-1 to TRBJ2-1; TRBD2 is a possible D gene (6 bases). The germline V gene encodes CDR1 MGHRA and CDR2 YSYEKL. The ends were cut back, 5 bases at V and 8 bases at J, with 19 bases in the middle. This CDR3 is 15 amino acids long.

The CDR3 spells CASSLAGLLAGGRETQYF. The CDR3 DNA follows: TGTGCCAGCAGCTTAGCGGGGTTACTAGCGGGGGGGCGTGAGACCCAGTACTTC. The rearrangement links TRBV7-2 to TRBJ2-7; 13 bases agree with TRBD2. With the DNA end fitting TRBJ2-5 better, the J assignment may be wrong. CDR3 length equals 18 residues. Per germline, CDR1 SGHTA and CDR2 FQGNSA.

The V gene is TRBV5-1, the J gene TRBJ2-7, with 14 bases lining up with TRBD2. Trimming at V came to 4 bases and at J to 3 bases, leaving 6 bases not matched to a gene. CDR3 length: 16 residues. In germline, CDR1 is SGHRS, CDR2 YFSETQ. The CDR3: CASSMGLAGAGYEQYF. The CDR3 nucleotides are TGCGCCAGCAGCATGGGACTAGCGGGAGCCGGCTACGAGCAGTACTTC. The full variable domain, rest sourced from reference TRBV5-1 and TRBJ2-7, is KAGVTQTPRYLIKTRGQQVTLSCSPISGHRSVSWYQQTPGQGLQFLFEYFSETQRNKGNFPGRFSGRQFSNSRSEMNVSTLELGDSALYLCASSMGLAGAGYEQYFGPGTRLTVT.

The chain joins TRBV5-1 to TRBJ2-7, with 9 bases lining up with TRBD2. J was trimmed by 12 bases and V by 3 bases; bases with no gene match: 16. Germline V gives CDR1 SGHRS, CDR2 YFSETQ. The CDR3 spans 15 residues. The CDR3 here is CASSSKDLAGPSSYF. CDR3 nucleotide sequence: TGCGCCAGCAGCTCAAAGGACCTAGCGGGACCGTCTTCGTACTTC.